Here is one T cell receptor (beta chain) with its context. The CDR3 totals 19 residues. J was trimmed by 7 bases and V by 1 base; bases with no gene match: 15. The germline V gene has CDR1 LGHNA and CDR2 YNFKEQ. This record belongs to a study of blood T cell repertoires in COVID-19. Whole-study context: Researchers got acute and convalescent COVID-19 samples from the United States, Italy and Spain. T cells, B-cell-depleted T cells, or PBMCs supplied cDNA or gDNA.

Profiling relied on immunoSEQ multiplex PCR, and the TCRdb table lists in-frame clones only, not all of them. Among about 260,000 clones, about 86% were seen once, and the ten largest hold 4.1%. Cohorts were based on clinical histories the participants reported. Sequenced: PBMCs or T cells enriched from blood (not recorded which). The V gene is TRBV4-2, the J gene TRBJ2-1, with 11 positions matching TRBD2. The TCR was taken from a young man with acute COVID-19. The CDR3, as DNA: TGTGCCAGCAGCCAAGGCACTAGCGGGAGTGGTGGAATTTGGAATGAGCAGTTCTTC. Translation: CASSQGTSGSGGIWNEQFF.